These T cell receptor beta chains were read from a single sample in a study of T cells in Graves' hyperthyroidism and ophthalmopathy. TCRdb re-analysed the multiplex PCR reads in MiXCR, keeping a single row per CDR3 protein. In the table there are under 350,000 distinct CDR3 sequences, roughly 15% of which are singletons. The sample taken for sequencing was blood. Every receptor here comes from a woman aged 40 to 50 with Graves' hyperthyroidism. CDR3s include the opening cysteine and the closing phenylalanine or tryptophan. D genes are given only for firm matches. Expanded clones are given a class, and other clones once, few, many or no size at all.

>many|-|TRBV7-2|TRBJ2-7
TGTGCCAGCAGCCCAAGGTCCGGGGCGGAGCAGTACTTC
CASSPRSGAEQYF
>many|-|TRBV29-1|TRBJ2-3
TGCAGCGGTCGGGACAACACAGATACGCAGTATTTT
CSGRDNTDTQYF
>many|-|TRBV19|TRBJ1-1
TGTGCCAGTAGTGCGGGGGCGAAGACTGAAGCTTTCTTT
CASSAGAKTEAFF
>many|-|TRBV7-2|TRBJ2-1
TGTGCCAGCAGCAAAGAACTAGAGTTAGGGCAGTTCTTC
CASSKELELGQFF
>-|TRBD1|TRBV20-1|TRBJ1-1
TGCAGTGCTAGAGCCCTGGGCCAGGGGGCGCGGGAAGCTTTCTTT
CSARALGQGAREAFF
>many|-|TRBV7-6|TRBJ1-4
TGTGCCAGCAGCTTAGCAGGGATCAGTGAAAAACTGTTTTTT
CASSLAGISEKLFF
>few|TRBD1|TRBV13|TRBJ1-6
TGTGCCAGCAGCGTCCGGGACAGGTTCCCTTCACCCCTCCACTTT
CASSVRDRFPSPLHF
>few|TRBD1|TRBV19|TRBJ1-2
TGTGCCAGTAGTATTTTCTCCCCGGGGACAGGGCAATATGGCTACACCTTC
CASSIFSPGTGQYGYTF
>few|TRBD1|TRBV24-1|TRBJ2-2
TGTGCCACCAGTGATTTTGGGACAGGGCTCGGGGAGCTGTTTTTT
CATSDFGTGLGELFF
>many|-|TRBV6-1|TRBJ2-7
TGTGCCAGCAGCGATGGCCGGGGAACGTGGGGGGTCAGGGACGAGCAGTACTTC
CASSDGRGTWGVRDEQYF
>few|TRBD2|TRBV20-1|TRBJ2-1
TGCAGTGCTAAGGGGGCGCGGGAGGGCCAAAATGAGCAGTTCTTC
CSAKGAREGQNEQFF
>-|TRBD1|TRBV18|TRBJ1-5
TGTGCCAGCTCACCCGACAGGGGGCCTTATCAGCCCCAGCATTTT
CASSPDRGPYQPQHF
>many|-|TRBV7-9|TRBJ2-5
TGTGCCAGCAGCTTAGAGGGCCGGCGGGGCCCTCAAGAGACCCAGTACTTC
CASSLEGRRGPQETQYF
>many|-|TRBV30|TRBJ1-2
TGTGCCTGGACGAGGAATCGAGCTAACTATGGCTACACCTTC
CAWTRNRANYGYTF
>many|-|TRBV30|TRBJ1-1
TGTGCCTGGAGTACCCCCAGGGGGAACACTGAAGCTTTCTTT
CAWSTPRGNTEAFF
>many|TRBD1|TRBV10-3|TRBJ2-5
TGTGCCATCAGTGCGGATCAGGGGGCCCAAGAGACCCAGTACTTC
CAISADQGAQETQYF
>-|-|TRBV18|TRBJ2-5
TGTGCCAGCTCACCAGTGCCCGGGGGAGAGACCCAGTACTTC
CASSPVPGGETQYF
>many|-|TRBV28|TRBJ1-5
-
CASSPRGVLAQGNQPQHF